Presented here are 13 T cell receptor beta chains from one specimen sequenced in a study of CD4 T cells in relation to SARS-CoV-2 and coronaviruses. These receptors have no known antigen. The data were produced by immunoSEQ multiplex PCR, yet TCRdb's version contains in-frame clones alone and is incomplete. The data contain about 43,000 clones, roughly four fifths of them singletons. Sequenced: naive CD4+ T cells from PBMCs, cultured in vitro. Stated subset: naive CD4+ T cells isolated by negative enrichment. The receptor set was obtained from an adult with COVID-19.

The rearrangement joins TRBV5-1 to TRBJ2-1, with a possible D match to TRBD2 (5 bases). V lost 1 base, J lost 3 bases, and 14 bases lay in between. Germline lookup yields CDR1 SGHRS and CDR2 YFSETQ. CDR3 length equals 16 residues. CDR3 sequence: CASSLLPTEGYNEQFF. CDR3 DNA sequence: TGCGCCAGCAGCTTGCTTCCTACCGAGGGCTACAATGAGCAGTTCTTC.

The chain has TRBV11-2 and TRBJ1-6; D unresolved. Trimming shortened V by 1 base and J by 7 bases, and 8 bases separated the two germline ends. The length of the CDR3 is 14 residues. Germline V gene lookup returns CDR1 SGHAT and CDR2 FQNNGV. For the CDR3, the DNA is TGTGCCAGCAGCTTAGGCCGACGGAATTCACCCCTCCACTTT. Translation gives CASSLGRRNSPLHF. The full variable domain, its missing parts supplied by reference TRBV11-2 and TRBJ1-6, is EAGVAQSPRYKIIEKRQSVAFWCNPISGHATLYWYQQILGQGPKLLIQFQNNGVVDDSQLPKDRFSAERLKGVDSTLKIQPAKLEDSAVYLCASSLGRRNSPLHFGNGTRLTVT.

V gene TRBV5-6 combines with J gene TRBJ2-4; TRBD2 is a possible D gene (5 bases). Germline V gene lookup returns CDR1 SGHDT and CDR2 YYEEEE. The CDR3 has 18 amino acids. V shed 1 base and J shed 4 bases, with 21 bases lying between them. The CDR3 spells CASSLRRVGANKKNIQYF. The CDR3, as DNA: TGTGCCAGCAGCTTGAGGCGGGTTGGCGCAAACAAAAAAAACATTCAGTACTTC.

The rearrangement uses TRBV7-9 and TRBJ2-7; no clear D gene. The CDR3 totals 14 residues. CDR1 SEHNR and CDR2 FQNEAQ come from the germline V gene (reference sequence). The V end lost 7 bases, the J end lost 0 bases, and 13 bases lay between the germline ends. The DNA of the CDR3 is TGTGCCAGCAACCTCCCCGGTGTCTCCTACGAGCAGTACTTC. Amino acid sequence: CASNLPGVSYEQYF. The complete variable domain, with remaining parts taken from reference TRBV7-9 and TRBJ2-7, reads DTGVSQNPRHKITKRGQNVTFRCDPISEHNRLYWYRQTLGQGPEFLTYFQNEAQLEKSRLLSDRFSAERPKGSFSTLEIQRTEQGDSAMYLCASNLPGVSYEQYFGPGTRLTVT.

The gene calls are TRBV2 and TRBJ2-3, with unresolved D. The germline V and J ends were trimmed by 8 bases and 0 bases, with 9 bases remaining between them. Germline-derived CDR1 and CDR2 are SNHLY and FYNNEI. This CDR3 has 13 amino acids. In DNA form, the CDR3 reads TGTGCCAGCGGAACTCAGAGCACAGATACGCAGTATTTT. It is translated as CASGTQSTDTQYF.

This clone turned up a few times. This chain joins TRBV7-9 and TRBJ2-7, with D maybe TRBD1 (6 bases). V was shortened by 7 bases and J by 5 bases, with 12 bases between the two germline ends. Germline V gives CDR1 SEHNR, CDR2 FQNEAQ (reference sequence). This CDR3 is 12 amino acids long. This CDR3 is CASTRGGHEQYF. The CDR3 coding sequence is TGTGCCAGCACCAGGGGTGGTCACGAGCAGTACTTC. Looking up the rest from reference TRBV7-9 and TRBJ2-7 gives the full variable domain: DTGVSQNPRHKITKRGQNVTFRCDPISEHNRLYWYRQTLGQGPEFLTYFQNEAQLEKSRLLSDRFSAERPKGSFSTLEIQRTEQGDSAMYLCASTRGGHEQYFGPGTRLTVT.

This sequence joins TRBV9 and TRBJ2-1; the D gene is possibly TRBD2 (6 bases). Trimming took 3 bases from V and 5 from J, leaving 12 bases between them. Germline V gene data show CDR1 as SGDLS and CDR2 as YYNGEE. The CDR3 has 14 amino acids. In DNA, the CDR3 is TGTGCCAGCAGCGAAGGAGGGCGGCACAATGAGCAGTTCTTC. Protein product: CASSEGGRHNEQFF.

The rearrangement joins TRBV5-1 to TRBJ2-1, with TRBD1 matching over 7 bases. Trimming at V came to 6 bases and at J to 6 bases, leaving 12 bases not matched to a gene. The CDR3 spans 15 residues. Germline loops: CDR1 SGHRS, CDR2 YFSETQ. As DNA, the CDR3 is TGCGCCAGCACCGAGACAGGGTACAGCGCCAATGAGCAGTTCTTC. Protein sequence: CASTETGYSANEQFF.

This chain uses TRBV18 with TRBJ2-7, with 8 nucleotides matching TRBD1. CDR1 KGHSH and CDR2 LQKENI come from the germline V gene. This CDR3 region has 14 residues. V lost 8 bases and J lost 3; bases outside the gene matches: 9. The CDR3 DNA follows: TGTGCCAGCGCTTCCGGGACAGGTGACTACGAGCAGTACTTC. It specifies CASASGTGDYEQYF.

CDR3: CASSQADSQLGSPLHF. Here the CDR3 DNA reads TGTGCCAGCAGCCAAGCGGACAGTCAGTTGGGATCACCCCTCCACTTT. The chain is built from TRBV3-1 (or the pseudogene TRBV3-2) and TRBJ1-6; tentative D call: TRBD1 (6 bases). The germline V and J ends were trimmed by 1 base and 10 bases, with 17 bases remaining between them. CDR3 length equals 16 residues. The germline gives CDR1 LGHDT, CDR2 YNNKEL (reference sequence).

The CDR3 here is CASSWTRETQYF. The CDR3 coding sequence is TGTGCCAGCAGTTGGACTAGAGAGACCCAGTACTTC. The chain combines TRBV6-2 or TRBV6-3 with TRBJ2-5; TRBD2 matches 7 bases. The CDR3 is 12 amino acids. Germline V gene lookup returns CDR1 MNHEY and CDR2 SVGEGT. V shed 4 bases, J shed 4 bases, and the junction held 0 bases outside the gene matches.

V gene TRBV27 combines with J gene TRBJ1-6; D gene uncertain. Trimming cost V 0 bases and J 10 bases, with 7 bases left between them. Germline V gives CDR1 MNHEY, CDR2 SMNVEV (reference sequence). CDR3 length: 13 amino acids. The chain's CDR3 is CASSLSRASPLHF. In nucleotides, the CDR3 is TGTGCCAGCAGTTTATCGAGGGCATCACCCCTCCACTTT.

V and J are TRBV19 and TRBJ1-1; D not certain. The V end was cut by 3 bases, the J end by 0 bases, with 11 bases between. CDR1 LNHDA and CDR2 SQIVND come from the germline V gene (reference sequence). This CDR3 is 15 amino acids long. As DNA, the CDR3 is TGTGCCAGTAGTATTGAGGCATTCATGAACACTGAAGCTTTCTTT. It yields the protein CASSIEAFMNTEAFF. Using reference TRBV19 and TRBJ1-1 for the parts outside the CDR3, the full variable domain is DGGITQSPKYLFRKEGQNVTLSCEQNLNHDAMYWYRQDPGQGLRLIYYSQIVNDFQKGDIAEGYSVSREKKESFPLTVTSAQKNPTAFYLCASSIEAFMNTEAFFGQGTRLTVV.